The clone carrying this T cell receptor beta chain was seen once. The antigen is unknown. The data derive from a study of T cell responses to AZD1222 COVID-19 vaccine. Study context: Second-dose schedules of about 4 or about 12 weeks were combined. Overall study findings and caveats: There were mostly white British donors and more females than males, and clonal diversity was possibly underestimated. None of the repertoires were sampled until the peak T cell response had passed.

Assay used: immunoSEQ multiplex PCR; TCRdb lists only in-frame clones, some missing. The table has about 150,000 clones, about 88% seen once. CDR1 and CDR2 (germline): MNHNS, SASEGT. This CDR3 has 12 amino acids. V lost 1 base to trimming and J lost 13 bases, with 13 bases between them. Sequencing was performed on peripheral blood, taken on day 0 of AZD1222 vaccination. This receptor was obtained from an adult in good health. This chain connects TRBV6-1 to TRBJ1-2, with D possibly matching TRBD1 (6 bases). Here the CDR3 DNA reads TGTGCCAGCAGTGAAGTGGGGGCAGATCTCACCTTC. It is translated as CASSEVGADLTF.